This T cell receptor beta chain was captured in a study of shared clonotypes between healthy human individuals. Germline V gene data show CDR1 as LNHNV and CDR2 as YYDKDF (reference sequence). V lost 1 base and J 1 base, leaving 8 bases between the germline ends. CDR3 size: 15 residues. Method: immunoSEQ multiplex PCR; TCRdb's copy keeps in-frame clones and lacks some. The sample records about 2.3 million clones, approximately 93% being singletons. Input material: naive CD4+ T cells from PBMCs. The subset here: CD45RA+ positively selected. J is TRBJ1-3 and V is TRBV15, with TRBD1 as a possible D gene (5 bases). The origin of this receptor is a man aged 18 to 29 in good health. Some clones in this sample may be carry-over from other donors' samples. CDR3 in amino acids: CATSRGGVSGNTIYF. CDR3 DNA: TGTGCCACCAGCAGAGGAGGGGTTTCTGGAAACACCATATATTTT. The full variable domain, its missing parts supplied by reference TRBV15 and TRBJ1-3, is DAMVIQNPRYQVTQFGKPVTLSCSQTLNHNVMYWYQQKSSQAPKLLFHYYDKDFNNEADTPDNFQSRRPNTSFCFLDIRSPGLGDTAMYLCATSRGGVSGNTIYFGEGSWLTVV.